The 15 T cell receptor beta chains given below trace back to one sample, sequenced in a study of Graves' ophthalmopathy and Graves' hyperthyroidism. The authors amplified TCR beta CDR3 regions, and they did so from RNA transcripts for repertoire sequencing. RT-PCR with HTBI primers came first, then second-round multiplex PCR. TCRdb reprocessed the multiplex PCR reads with MiXCR, giving one entry per CDR3 protein. Of 900,000 to 1,200,000 distinct CDR3 sequences in the sample, less than 45% are singletons; the top ten hold approximately 12%. The sequencing sample was made of peripheral blood or thyroid tissue (not recorded which). All receptors derive from an adult man with Graves' hyperthyroidism.

The chain joins TRBV6-5 to TRBJ1-5, with D unclear. This CDR3 spans 15 amino acids. CDR1 and CDR2 from the germline V gene are MNHEY and SVGAGI. Between the trimmed V and J ends, which lost 5 bases and 0 bases, there was a span of 11 bases. CDR3 region: CASSTRGYSNQPQHF. CDR3 DNA: TGTGCCAGCAGTACCCGGGGATATAGCAATCAGCCCCAGCATTTT.

The V call is TRBV24-1, the J call TRBJ1-4; 9 nucleotides align to TRBD1. This CDR3 is built from 15 residues. CDR1 and CDR2 from the germline V gene are KGHDR and SFDVKD. Unmatched junction bases numbered 6, after V lost 5 bases and J lost 6 bases. CDR3 region: CATSGRQGGDEKLFF. The CDR3 bases are TGTGCCACCAGTGGCCGACAGGGGGGGGATGAAAAACTGTTTTTT.

The rearrangement joins TRBV25-1 to TRBJ1-5; the D gene is possibly TRBD1 (5 bases). Germline CDR1 reads MGHDK; CDR2 reads SYGVNS. The CDR3 totals 13 residues. Trimming shortened V by 4 bases and J by 6 bases, and 10 bases separated the two germline ends. The CDR3 here is CASSVEGTQPQHF. As DNA, the CDR3 is TGTGCCAGCAGTGTGGAGGGGACTCAGCCCCAGCATTTT. The full variable domain, in which reference TRBV25-1 and TRBJ1-5 provide the parts outside the CDR3, is EADIYQTPRYLVIGTGKKITLECSQTMGHDKMYWYQQDPGMELHLIHYSYGVNSTEKGDLSSESTVSRIRTEHFPLTLESARPSHTSQYLCASSVEGTQPQHFGDGTRLSIL.

Comment on this clonotype: A single base separates this from a much larger clone, so it may be a read error. The gene calls are TRBV10-2 and TRBJ1-5, with a tentative D call TRBD1 (5 bases). Germline CDR1 reads WSHSY; CDR2 reads SAAADI. This CDR3 spans 14 amino acids. CDR3 sequence (DNA): TGTGCCAGCAGTCCCCGGGACCGTCCCGGGTCCCAGCATTTT. Translating gives CASSPRDRPGSQHF.

The chain employs TRBV11-2 and TRBJ1-4; 9 nucleotides agree with TRBD1. CDR3 length equals 14 residues. The germline V gene has CDR1 SGHAT and CDR2 FQNNGV. Trimming cost V 6 bases and J 8 bases; bases outside gene matches: 7. The CDR3 DNA is TGTGCCAGCAGTTGGGGACAGGGTCAGGAAAAACTGTTTTTT. Translation gives CASSWGQGQEKLFF.

This rearrangement joins TRBV20-1 to TRBJ2-7, with D perhaps matching TRBD2 (5 bases). The CDR3 is 14 residues long. V was cut by 3 bases and J by 5 bases, with 17 bases left in between. CDR1 and CDR2 from the germline V gene are DFQATT and SNEGSKA (reference sequence). CDR3 region: CSARLTLTGDEQYF. The CDR3 DNA reads TGCAGTGCTAGGTTGACTCTTACCGGGGACGAGCAGTACTTC.

This clonotype has just a few counts. This sequence joins TRBV5-1 and TRBJ2-2; a weak D match, TRBD2 (6 bases). CDR1 is SGHRS, CDR2 YFSETQ, per germline. The CDR3 is made up of 17 amino acids. V dropped 0 bases and J dropped 0 bases, with 12 bases sitting between them. The CDR3 loop is CASSLATGVTNTGELFF. CDR3 DNA sequence: TGCGCCAGCAGCTTGGCCACGGGGGTTACGAACACCGGGGAGCTGTTTTTT.

This clonotype came up a few times. The chain employs TRBV20-1 and TRBJ2-7; TRBD1 agrees at 7 bases. CDR1 DFQATT and CDR2 SNEGSKA come from the germline V gene (reference sequence). The J segment lost 2 bases and the V segment lost 6 bases, leaving 7 bases of the junction unmatched. This CDR3 spans 13 amino acids. The CDR3 DNA reads as TGCAGTGCCCCGGACAGGACAACCTACGAGCAGTACTTC. Amino acid sequence: CSAPDRTTYEQYF.

The rearrangement joins TRBV7-9 to TRBJ2-2; TRBD2 matches at 10 bases. With V trimmed by 2 bases and J by 5 bases, 14 bases remained unmatched. CDR3 length: 19 amino acids. Germline V gene sequence: CDR1 SEHNR, CDR2 FQNEAQ (reference sequence). CDR3 sequence reads: CASSLMSSGGAVITGELFF. As DNA, the CDR3 is TGTGCCAGCAGCTTAATGTCTAGCGGGGGCGCCGTAATAACCGGGGAGCTGTTTTTT.

This clonotype has ten or more counts. The CDR3 DNA is TGTGCCAGCAGCGTAGCTCGGGGCCTATCTGGAAACACCATATATTTT. As protein: CASSVARGLSGNTIYF. The chain combines TRBV9 with TRBJ1-3, with a possible D match to TRBD1 (5 bases). Germline values: CDR1 SGDLS, CDR2 YYNGEE. This CDR3 comprises 16 residues. V dropped 0 bases and J dropped 1 base, with 11 bases sitting between them.

This clonotype was counted ten times or more. The chain links TRBV29-1 to TRBJ1-2, with D possibly TRBD1 on 5 matching bases. This CDR3 contains 11 residues. V was clipped by 5 bases and J by 2 bases, with 6 bases between them. Germline values: CDR1 SQVTM, CDR2 ANQGSEA. CDR3 sequence reads: CSVRQNYGYTF. CDR3 bases: TGCAGCGTTCGACAGAACTATGGCTACACCTTC.

This clonotype was seen repeatedly, ten times or more. This chain links TRBV7-9 with TRBJ1-5, with D perhaps TRBD1 (5 bases). V gave up 1 base and J gave up 3 bases, with 10 bases separating them. Per germline, CDR1 SEHNR and CDR2 FQNEAQ (reference sequence). The CDR3 contains 15 residues. Written as DNA, the CDR3 is TGTGCCAGCAGCTTAGATGAGGGGCACAATCAGCCCCAGCATTTT. Its translation: CASSLDEGHNQPQHF.

The chain has TRBV28 and TRBJ2-7; D possibly corresponds to TRBD1 (6 bases). Per the germline V gene, CDR1 is MDHEN and CDR2 is SYDVKM. Trimming stripped 4 bases from V and 3 bases from J, with 16 bases between. The CDR3 spans 15 residues. The CDR3, as DNA: TGTGCCAGCAGTTCCGACAGGTACCCATTCTACGAGCAGTACTTC. This sequence encodes CASSSDRYPFYEQYF.

The J gene is TRBJ1-6, the V gene TRBV12-3 or TRBV12-4; weak D call: TRBD1 (6 bases). V was pared by 3 bases and J by 5 bases, with 14 bases between. This CDR3 contains 16 residues. The DNA for the CDR3 is TGTGCCAGCAGTTTGGGCCCGGACAGTAATAATTCACCCCTCCACTTT. It codes for CASSLGPDSNNSPLHF.

This clonotype appeared many times. V is TRBV20-1 and J is TRBJ2-5; 11 nucleotides match TRBD2. CDR1 is DFQATT and CDR2 is SNEGSKA in the germline V gene (reference sequence). This CDR3 is 14 amino acids long. Trimming took 4 bases from V and 4 from J; bases not matched to a gene: 5. CDR3 residues: CSATGLAGLETQYF. CDR3 coding DNA: TGCAGTGCTACAGGACTAGCGGGTTTAGAGACCCAGTACTTC.